This T cell receptor (beta chain) was recovered during a study of T cell changes during pregnancy in multiple sclerosis. Data came from immunoSEQ multiplex PCR; TCRdb stores just in-frame clones and leaves some out. The sample has about 41,000 clones; roughly nine tenths are singletons. Germline V gene data show CDR1 as MNHEY and CDR2 as SVGAGI. The V end lost 8 bases, the J end lost 6 bases, and 11 bases lay between the germline ends. The CDR3 sequence is 11 residues long. This sample comprised CD8+ T cells from peripheral blood mononuclear cells, obtained in the third trimester of pregnancy. This TCR was recovered from a female donor with multiple sclerosis, enrolled in a pregnancy study. V is TRBV6-5 and J is TRBJ2-7; weak D call: TRBD2 (6 bases). The CDR3 DNA reads TGTGCCAGCGGGACCGGGAGCGAGCAGTACTTC. It translates to CASGTGSEQYF.